These 23 T cell receptor beta chains share one sample of origin, sequenced in a study of T cell responses to AZD1222 COVID-19 vaccine. This table comes from immunoSEQ multiplex PCR, and its TCRdb copy is limited to in-frame clones, with some not included. The table includes around 160,000 clones, 88% detected once. This specimen consisted of peripheral blood, obtained on day 0 of AZD1222 vaccination. These receptors were collected from an adult in good health.

The genes are TRBV30 and TRBJ1-3; 9 bases line up with TRBD1. Germline trimming cut 7 bases from V and 3 bases from J; bases unmatched to any gene: 4. The length of the CDR3 is 13 residues. The germline V gene has CDR1 GTSNPN and CDR2 SVGIG (reference sequence). The CDR3 DNA reads as TGTGCCTTACAGGGGGCGGGTGGAAACACCATATATTTT. It codes for CALQGAGGNTIYF.

The rearrangement links TRBV6-5 to TRBJ1-2, with D possibly TRBD1 on 6 matching bases. CDR1 is MNHEY and CDR2 is SVGAGI in the germline V gene. This CDR3 region has 14 residues. V was shortened by 7 bases and J by 4 bases, with 16 bases between the two germline ends. CDR3 sequence reads: CASIPQGRVYGYTF. Written as DNA, the CDR3 is TGTGCCAGCATCCCACAGGGCCGAGTCTATGGCTACACCTTC.

V is TRBV21-1 and J is TRBJ2-3. TRBV21-1 is a known pseudogene. CDR3 length: 14 residues. The CDR3 sequence: CASSKEAITDTQYF. CDR3 sequence (DNA): TGTGCCAGCAGCAAAGAGGCAATCACAGATACGCAGTATTTT.

DNA for the CDR3: TGTGCCAGTAGTATAGGTTGGACTAGCGTGGAGACCCAGTACTTC. As protein: CASSIGWTSVETQYF. The chain couples TRBV19 to TRBJ2-5; 9 bases agree with TRBD2. J gave up 5 bases and V 1 base, and 5 bases lay outside the gene matches. Germline CDR1 is LNHDA and CDR2 is SQIVND (reference sequence). The CDR3 is 15 residues long.

This rearrangement joins TRBV4-1 to TRBJ1-1; 8 bases agree with TRBD1. Trimming removed 6 bases from V and 1 base from J; junction bases left unmatched: 4. Germline loops: CDR1 MGHRA, CDR2 YSYEKL. This CDR3 is built from 14 residues. CDR3 DNA sequence: TGCGCCAGCAGAGCGGACAGGGAGAACACTGAAGCTTTCTTT. Its translation is CASRADRENTEAFF.

The gene calls are TRBV4-3 and TRBJ2-3; TRBD2 aligns across 7 bases. The trim removed 4 bases at V and 4 bases at J, leaving 11 bases unmatched. The CDR3 length is 16 residues. The germline V gene has CDR1 LGHNA and CDR2 YSLEER. This CDR3 reads CASSPRVGGSSDTQYF. The CDR3 coding sequence is TGCGCCAGCAGCCCGAGGGTGGGGGGGTCCTCAGATACGCAGTATTTT.

V and J are TRBV9 and TRBJ1-6, with D perhaps matching TRBD1 (5 bases). Germline V gene data show CDR1 as SGDLS and CDR2 as YYNGEE. The V gene lost 3 bases and the J gene lost 6 bases, with 7 bases spanning the gap. The CDR3 has 13 amino acids. The CDR3 here is CASSDGGNSPLHF. Here the CDR3 DNA reads TGTGCCAGCAGCGACGGGGGTAATTCACCCCTCCACTTT.

CDR3 sequence: CASSEDRGTEAFF. DNA for the CDR3: TGTGCCAGCAGTGAAGACAGGGGCACTGAAGCTTTCTTT. This chain joins TRBV2 and TRBJ1-1, with 7 positions matching TRBD1. J gave up 4 bases and V 1 base, and 0 bases lay outside the gene matches. CDR1 and CDR2 (germline): SNHLY, FYNNEI. The CDR3 runs to 13 residues.

The chain is built from TRBV27 and TRBJ2-1; tentatively, D is TRBD1 or TRBD2 (5 bases each). CDR3 size: 15 residues. In germline, CDR1 is MNHEY, CDR2 SMNVEV (reference sequence). The V end lost 3 bases, the J end lost 6 bases, and 15 bases lay between the germline ends. The CDR3: CASSFMGEARNEQFF. The DNA of the CDR3 is TGTGCCAGCAGTTTTATGGGGGAAGCCCGCAATGAGCAGTTCTTC.

The chain joins TRBV4-2 to TRBJ1-1, with a tentative D call TRBD1 (5 bases). Trimming removed 4 bases at V and 3 bases at J, with 18 bases between. CDR1 and CDR2 (germline): LGHNA, YNFKEQ. CDR3 size: 16 residues. The CDR3 DNA reads TGTGCCAGCAGCCCTCTGGGGGAATCCACCTACACTGAAGCTTTCTTT. Translated: CASSPLGESTYTEAFF.

J is TRBJ1-2 and V is TRBV5-4; 9 positions agree with TRBD1. Germline-derived CDR1 and CDR2 are SGHNT and YYREEE (reference sequence). The CDR3 sequence is 15 residues long. J was trimmed by 2 bases and V by 4 bases; bases with no gene match: 6. The CDR3 bases are TGTGCCAGCAGCCCAGGGGACAGGGCCAACTATGGCTACACCTTC. Its translation is CASSPGDRANYGYTF.

DNA of the CDR3: TGTGCCAGCAGCTTAGGGACATCCCGCATATCCTACGAGCAGTACTTC. Its protein is CASSLGTSRISYEQYF. This rearrangement joins TRBV7-2 to TRBJ2-7, with D possibly matching TRBD1 (5 bases). Germline V lookup: CDR1 SGHTA, CDR2 FQGNSA. Deletions cut 1 base from V and 1 base from J, with 14 bases between. The CDR3 length is 16 residues.

V is TRBV3-1 (or the pseudogene TRBV3-2) and J is TRBJ2-3, with 11 bases fitting TRBD1. This CDR3 spans 16 amino acids. The V gene end was trimmed by 4 bases and the J gene end by 4 bases; junction bases not matched to a gene: 7. From germline, CDR1 is LGHDT and CDR2 YNNKEL (reference sequence). The CDR3 region has the DNA TGTGCCAGCAGCCGCGGACAGGGGGCGCAATCAGATACGCAGTATTTT. This gives the protein CASSRGQGAQSDTQYF.

The rearrangement uses TRBV18 and TRBJ1-6; D not resolved. Germline CDR1 KGHSH, CDR2 LQKENI. CDR3 size: 13 residues. The germline V and J ends were trimmed by 4 bases and 7 bases, with 8 bases remaining between them. The CDR3, as DNA: TGTGCCAGCTCACAGGATCTCAATTCACCCCTCCACTTT. It encodes CASSQDLNSPLHF. The variable domain in full, completed from reference TRBV18 and TRBJ1-6, reads NAGVMQNPRHLVRRRGQEARLRCSPMKGHSHVYWYRQLPEEGLKFMVYLQKENIIDESGMPKERFSAEFPKEGPSILRIQQVVRGDSAAYFCASSQDLNSPLHFGNGTRLTVT.

V usage is TRBV30 and J usage is TRBJ1-2, with unresolved D. CDR1 is GTSNPN, CDR2 SVGIG, per germline (reference sequence). V was clipped by 8 bases and J by 4 bases, with 14 bases between them. The CDR3 runs to 12 residues. The CDR3 loop is CALPRMGYGYTF. CDR3 bases: TGTGCCCTCCCCAGGATGGGCTATGGCTACACCTTC.

The J gene is TRBJ1-5, the V gene TRBV24-1; possible D gene TRBD1, 5 bases. Germline V gene lookup returns CDR1 KGHDR and CDR2 SFDVKD. V dropped 7 bases and J dropped 6 bases, with 24 bases sitting between them. The CDR3 has 17 residues. CDR3 sequence (DNA): TGTGCCACCAGCCTGAGAGGGGTGCGGGACTGGGTTCAGCCCCAGCATTTT. This translates into CATSLRGVRDWVQPQHF.

Concerning this clone itself: The sample carries other DNA sequences with the same CDR3. The chain is built from TRBV2 and TRBJ1-2; TRBD1 aligns across 9 bases. V was pared by 6 bases and J by 2 bases, with 4 bases of the junction left unmatched. Germline CDR1 is SNHLY and CDR2 is FYNNEI. This CDR3 contains 14 residues. CDR3 DNA: TGTGCCAGCAGAGGGACAGGGACCAACTATGGCTACACCTTC. It specifies CASRGTGTNYGYTF.

The V and J genes are TRBV4-2 and TRBJ2-1, with D possibly TRBD2 on 5 matching bases. CDR1 LGHNA and CDR2 YNFKEQ come from the germline V gene. Trimming pared 1 base from V and 4 bases from J, leaving 11 bases between. This CDR3 is built from 15 residues. CDR3 protein: CASSQVGGEYNEQFF. In DNA form, the CDR3 reads TGTGCCAGCAGCCAAGTGGGTGGGGAGTACAATGAGCAGTTCTTC.

The chain is built from TRBV4-2 and TRBJ2-7; 7 nucleotides agree with TRBD1. The CDR3 loop spans 15 amino acids. J was trimmed by 5 bases and V by 1 base; bases with no gene match: 8. The germline CDR1 and CDR2 sequences are LGHNA and YNFKEQ. The CDR3 DNA reads as TGTGCCAGCAGCCAAGGACCAGGGGGATATGACGAGCAGTACTTC. This gives the protein CASSQGPGGYDEQYF.

The rearrangement uses TRBV4-1 and TRBJ1-1; D gene ambiguous. Trimming stripped 1 base from V and 2 bases from J, with 20 bases between. The CDR3 contains 18 residues. Per the germline V gene, CDR1 is MGHRA and CDR2 is YSYEKL. CDR3 nucleotides: TGCGCCAGCAGCCAAGGACCTTTAGGCCGTAAGCTAAACACTGAAGCTTTCTTT. This codes for CASSQGPLGRKLNTEAFF.

Here the CDR3 DNA reads TGTGCCAGCAGCTTGGTGACGGGCCGGACTGAAGCTTTCTTT. Its translation: CASSLVTGRTEAFF. The chain links TRBV7-8 to TRBJ1-1; D not resolved. The CDR3 is 14 residues long. V lost 3 bases and J 5 bases, leaving 13 bases between the germline ends. Germline assignment: CDR1 SGHVS and CDR2 FQNEAQ.

The chain employs TRBV11-2 and TRBJ2-3; weak D call: TRBD2 (7 bases). The CDR3 loop spans 15 amino acids. Germline assignment: CDR1 SGHAT and CDR2 FQNNGV. V was clipped by 5 bases and J by 5 bases, with 17 bases between them. CDR3 protein: CASSVGGGLGDTQYF. CDR3 nucleotides: TGTGCCAGCAGCGTTGGGGGGGGCCTGGGAGATACGCAGTATTTT. The full variable domain, in which reference TRBV11-2 and TRBJ2-3 provide the parts outside the CDR3, is EAGVAQSPRYKIIEKRQSVAFWCNPISGHATLYWYQQILGQGPKLLIQFQNNGVVDDSQLPKDRFSAERLKGVDSTLKIQPAKLEDSAVYLCASSVGGGLGDTQYFGPGTRLTVL.

This clone was detected only a few times. This chain uses TRBV7-2 with TRBJ1-1, with D possibly matching TRBD1 (5 bases). CDR1 is SGHTA and CDR2 is FQGNSA in the germline V gene. V was clipped by 3 bases and J by 1 base, with 6 bases between them. This CDR3 contains 13 residues. As DNA, the CDR3 is TGTGCCAGCAGCTTTCAGGGGAACACTGAAGCTTTCTTT. It specifies CASSFQGNTEAFF.